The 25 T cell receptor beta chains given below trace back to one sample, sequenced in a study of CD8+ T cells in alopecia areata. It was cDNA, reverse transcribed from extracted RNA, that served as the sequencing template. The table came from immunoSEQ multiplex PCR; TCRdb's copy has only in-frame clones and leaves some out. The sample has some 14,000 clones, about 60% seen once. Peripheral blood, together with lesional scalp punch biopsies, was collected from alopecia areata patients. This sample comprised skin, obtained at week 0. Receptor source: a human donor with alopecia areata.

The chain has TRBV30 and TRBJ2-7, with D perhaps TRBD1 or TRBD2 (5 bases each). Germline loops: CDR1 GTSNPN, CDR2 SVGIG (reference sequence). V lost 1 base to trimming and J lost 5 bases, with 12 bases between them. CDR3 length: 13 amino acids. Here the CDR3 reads CAWSGDEVNEQYF. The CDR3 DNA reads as TGTGCCTGGAGTGGGGACGAGGTTAACGAGCAGTACTTC.

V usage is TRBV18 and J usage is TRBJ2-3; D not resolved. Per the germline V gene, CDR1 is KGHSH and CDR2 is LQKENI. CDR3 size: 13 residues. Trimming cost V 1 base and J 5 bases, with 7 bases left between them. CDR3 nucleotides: TGTGCCAGCTCACCACGGTCCAGAGATACGCAGTATTTT. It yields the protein CASSPRSRDTQYF.

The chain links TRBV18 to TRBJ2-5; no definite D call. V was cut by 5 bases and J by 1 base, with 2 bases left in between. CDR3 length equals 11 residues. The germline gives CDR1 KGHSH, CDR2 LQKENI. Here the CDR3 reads CASSGQETQYF. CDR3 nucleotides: TGTGCCAGCTCAGGCCAAGAGACCCAGTACTTC. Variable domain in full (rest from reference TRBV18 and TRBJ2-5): NAGVMQNPRHLVRRRGQEARLRCSPMKGHSHVYWYRQLPEEGLKFMVYLQKENIIDESGMPKERFSAEFPKEGPSILRIQQVVRGDSAAYFCASSGQETQYFGPGTRLLVL.

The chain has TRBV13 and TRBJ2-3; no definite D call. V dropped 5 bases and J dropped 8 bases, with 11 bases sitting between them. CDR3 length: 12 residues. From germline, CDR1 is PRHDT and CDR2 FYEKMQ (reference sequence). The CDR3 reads CASSQLRATQYF. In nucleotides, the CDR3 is TGTGCCAGCAGCCAGCTTAGGGCTACGCAGTATTTT.

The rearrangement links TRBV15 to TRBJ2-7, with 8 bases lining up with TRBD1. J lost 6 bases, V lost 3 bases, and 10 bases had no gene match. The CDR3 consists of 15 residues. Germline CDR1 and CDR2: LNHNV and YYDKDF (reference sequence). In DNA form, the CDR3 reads TGTGCCACCAGCAGGGCCTTAGGGACAGGAGGCGAGCAGTACTTC. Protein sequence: CATSRALGTGGEQYF.

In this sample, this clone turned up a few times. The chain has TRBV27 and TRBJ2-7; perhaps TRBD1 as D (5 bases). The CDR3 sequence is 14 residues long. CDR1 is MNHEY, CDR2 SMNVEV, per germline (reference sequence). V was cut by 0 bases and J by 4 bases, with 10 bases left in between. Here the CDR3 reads CASSLSPSGYEQYF. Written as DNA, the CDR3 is TGTGCCAGCAGTTTATCTCCCTCAGGGTACGAGCAGTACTTC.

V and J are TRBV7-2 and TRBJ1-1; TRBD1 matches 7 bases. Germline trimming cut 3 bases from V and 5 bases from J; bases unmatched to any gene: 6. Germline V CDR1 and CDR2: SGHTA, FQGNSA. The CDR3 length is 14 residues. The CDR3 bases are TGTGCCAGCAGCTTGGGACAGTTTTGGACTGAAGCTTTCTTT. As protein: CASSLGQFWTEAFF.

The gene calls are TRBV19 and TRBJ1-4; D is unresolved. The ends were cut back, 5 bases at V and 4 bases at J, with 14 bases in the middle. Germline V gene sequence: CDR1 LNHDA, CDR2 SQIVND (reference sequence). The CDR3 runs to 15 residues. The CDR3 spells CASSRGDSVNEKLFF. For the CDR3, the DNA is TGTGCCAGTAGTCGAGGAGATAGTGTTAATGAAAAACTGTTTTTT.

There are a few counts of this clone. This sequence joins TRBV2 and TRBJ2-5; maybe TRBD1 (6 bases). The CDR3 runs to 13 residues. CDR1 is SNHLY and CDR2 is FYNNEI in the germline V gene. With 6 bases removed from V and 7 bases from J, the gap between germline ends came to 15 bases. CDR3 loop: CASRVLGAGTQYF. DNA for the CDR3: TGTGCCAGCAGAGTTCTGGGGGCCGGGACCCAGTACTTC.

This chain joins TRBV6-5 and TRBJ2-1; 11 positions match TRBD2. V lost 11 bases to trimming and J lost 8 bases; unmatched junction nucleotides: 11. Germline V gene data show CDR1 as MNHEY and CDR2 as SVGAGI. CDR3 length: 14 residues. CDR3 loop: CAAKTSGGLHEQFF. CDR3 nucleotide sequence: TGTGCCGCGAAAACTAGCGGGGGTCTTCATGAGCAGTTCTTC.

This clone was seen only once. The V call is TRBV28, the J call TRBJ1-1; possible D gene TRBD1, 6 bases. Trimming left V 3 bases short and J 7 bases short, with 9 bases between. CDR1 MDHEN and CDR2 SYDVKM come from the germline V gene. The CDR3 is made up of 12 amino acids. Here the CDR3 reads CASSLADSEAFF. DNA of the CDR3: TGTGCCAGCAGTTTGGCGGACAGTGAAGCTTTCTTT.

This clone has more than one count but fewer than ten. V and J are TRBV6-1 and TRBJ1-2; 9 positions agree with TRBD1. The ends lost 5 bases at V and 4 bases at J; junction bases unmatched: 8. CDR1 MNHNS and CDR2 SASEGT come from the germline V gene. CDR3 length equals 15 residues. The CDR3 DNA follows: TGTGCCAGCAGTTTACAGGGGGCAAGAAGCTATGGCTACACCTTC. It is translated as CASSLQGARSYGYTF.

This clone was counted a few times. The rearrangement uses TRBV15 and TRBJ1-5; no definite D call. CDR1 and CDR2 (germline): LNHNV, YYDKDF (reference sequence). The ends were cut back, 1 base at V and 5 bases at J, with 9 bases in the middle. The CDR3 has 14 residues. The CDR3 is CATSRAAGDQPQHF. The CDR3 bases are TGTGCCACCAGCAGAGCGGCAGGTGATCAGCCCCAGCATTTT.

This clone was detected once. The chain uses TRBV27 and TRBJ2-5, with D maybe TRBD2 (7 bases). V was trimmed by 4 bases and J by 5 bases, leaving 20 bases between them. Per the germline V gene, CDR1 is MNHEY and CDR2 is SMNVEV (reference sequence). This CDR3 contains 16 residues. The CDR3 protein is CASSYLGGGRSETQYF. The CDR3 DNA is TGTGCCAGCAGTTATTTAGGGGGGGGCCGGTCGGAGACCCAGTACTTC.

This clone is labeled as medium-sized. The CDR3 nucleotides read TGTGCCAGCAGCTCTCGAGCCTCTGCCCAAGAGACCCAGTACTTC. Its protein product is CASSSRASAQETQYF. The rearrangement uses TRBV7-2 and TRBJ2-5, with D uncertain. Per the germline V gene, CDR1 is SGHTA and CDR2 is FQGNSA. CDR3 length: 15 residues. V was clipped by 4 bases and J by 1 base, with 13 bases between them.

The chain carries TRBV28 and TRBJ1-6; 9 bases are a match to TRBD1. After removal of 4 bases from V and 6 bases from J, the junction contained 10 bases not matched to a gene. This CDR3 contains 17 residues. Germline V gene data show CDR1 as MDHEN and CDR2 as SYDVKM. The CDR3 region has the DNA TGTGCCAGCAGTTCCCCCGGGGGACAGGGATTTAATTCACCCCTCCACTTT. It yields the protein CASSSPGGQGFNSPLHF.

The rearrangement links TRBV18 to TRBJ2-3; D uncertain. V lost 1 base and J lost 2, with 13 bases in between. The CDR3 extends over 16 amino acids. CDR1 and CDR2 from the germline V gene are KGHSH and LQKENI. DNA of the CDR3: TGTGCCAGCTCACCACTAGAACAGCTTCTCACAGATACGCAGTATTTT. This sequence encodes CASSPLEQLLTDTQYF.

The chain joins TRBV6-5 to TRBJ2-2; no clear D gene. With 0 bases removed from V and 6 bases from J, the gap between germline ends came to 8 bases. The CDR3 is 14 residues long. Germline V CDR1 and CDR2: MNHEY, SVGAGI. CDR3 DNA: TGTGCCAGCAGTTACTCGTTTACGGCCGGGGAGCTGTTTTTT. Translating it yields CASSYSFTAGELFF.

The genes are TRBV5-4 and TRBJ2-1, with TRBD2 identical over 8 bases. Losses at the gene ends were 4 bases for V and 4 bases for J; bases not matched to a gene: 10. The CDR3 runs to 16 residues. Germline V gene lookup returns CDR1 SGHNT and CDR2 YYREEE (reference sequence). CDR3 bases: TGTGCCAGCAGCCGGGAGGGACATATCCTTTACAATGAGCAGTTCTTC. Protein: CASSREGHILYNEQFF.

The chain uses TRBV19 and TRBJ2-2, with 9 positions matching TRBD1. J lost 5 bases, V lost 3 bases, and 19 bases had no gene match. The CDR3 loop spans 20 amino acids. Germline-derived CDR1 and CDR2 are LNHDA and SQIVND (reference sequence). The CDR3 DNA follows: TGTGCCAGTAGTATGTTTATGGGACAGGGTATTTCGGCTAGGACCGGGGAGCTGTTTTTT. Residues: CASSMFMGQGISARTGELFF.

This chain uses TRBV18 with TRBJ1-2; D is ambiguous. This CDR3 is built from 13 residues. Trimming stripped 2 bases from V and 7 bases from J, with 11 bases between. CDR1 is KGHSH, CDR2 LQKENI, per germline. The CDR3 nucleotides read TGTGCCAGCTCACCAGACCAGGCGGGTGGCTACACCTTC. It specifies CASSPDQAGGYTF.

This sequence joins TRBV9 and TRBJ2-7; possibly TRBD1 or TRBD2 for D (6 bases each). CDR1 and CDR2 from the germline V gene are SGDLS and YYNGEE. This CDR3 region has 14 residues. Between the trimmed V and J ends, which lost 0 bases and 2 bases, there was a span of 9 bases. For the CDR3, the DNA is TGTGCCAGCAGCGTAGGAGGGGGGCCCTACGAGCAGTACTTC. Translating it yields CASSVGGGPYEQYF.

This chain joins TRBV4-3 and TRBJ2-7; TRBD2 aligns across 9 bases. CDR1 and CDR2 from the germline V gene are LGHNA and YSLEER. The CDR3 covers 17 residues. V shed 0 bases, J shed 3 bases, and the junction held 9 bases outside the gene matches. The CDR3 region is CASSQDLEAGGRYEQYF. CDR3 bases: TGCGCCAGCAGCCAAGATCTTGAAGCGGGGGGCCGCTACGAGCAGTACTTC.

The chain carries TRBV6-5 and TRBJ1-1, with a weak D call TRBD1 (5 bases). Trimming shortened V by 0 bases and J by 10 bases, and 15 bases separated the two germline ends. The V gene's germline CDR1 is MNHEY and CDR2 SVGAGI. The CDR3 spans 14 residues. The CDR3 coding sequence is TGTGCCAGCAGTTACTCAAGTGGGGGGGGTAGAGCTTTCTTT. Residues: CASSYSSGGGRAFF.

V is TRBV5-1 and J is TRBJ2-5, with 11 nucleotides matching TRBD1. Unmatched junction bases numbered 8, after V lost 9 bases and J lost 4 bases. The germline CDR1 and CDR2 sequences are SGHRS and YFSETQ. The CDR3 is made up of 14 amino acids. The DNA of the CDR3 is TGCGCCAACCCGGGACAGGGGGATGGAGAGACCCAGTACTTC. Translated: CANPGQGDGETQYF.